The clone carrying this T cell receptor beta chain was seen at least ten times. Its target is not known. The CDR3 end lies 3 residues beyond the end of the read and is filled in from the germline J gene. The sample comes from a study of T cell clonality in common variable immunodeficiency. Study conclusions and caveats: CVID subjects shared fewer TCRbeta clones than healthy controls did. In common variable immunodeficiency, TCR beta chains reportedly carried fewer deletions and N-nucleotide insertions. CVID subjects had higher TCRbeta clonality than healthy controls, most marked in about a third. Links between repertoire features and CVID complications were heterogeneity-limited.

Profiling relied on immunoSEQ multiplex PCR, and the TCRdb table lists in-frame clones only, not all of them. Singletons are absent from the sample, which has 25,000 to 35,000 clones. The germline gives CDR1 SQVTM, CDR2 ANQGSEA. The CDR3 is 12 residues long. V lost 6 bases and J lost 8; bases outside the gene matches: 6. This chain uses TRBV29-1 with TRBJ1-4, with 7 bases that match TRBD1. Specimen: peripheral blood mononuclear cells. This TCR came from a person aged 18 to 70 in good health. CDR3 DNA (partial): TGCAGCGTAAAAACAGGGGAGGAAAAA. Residues: CSVKTGEEK. The full-length CDR3 reads as CSVKTGEEKLFF.